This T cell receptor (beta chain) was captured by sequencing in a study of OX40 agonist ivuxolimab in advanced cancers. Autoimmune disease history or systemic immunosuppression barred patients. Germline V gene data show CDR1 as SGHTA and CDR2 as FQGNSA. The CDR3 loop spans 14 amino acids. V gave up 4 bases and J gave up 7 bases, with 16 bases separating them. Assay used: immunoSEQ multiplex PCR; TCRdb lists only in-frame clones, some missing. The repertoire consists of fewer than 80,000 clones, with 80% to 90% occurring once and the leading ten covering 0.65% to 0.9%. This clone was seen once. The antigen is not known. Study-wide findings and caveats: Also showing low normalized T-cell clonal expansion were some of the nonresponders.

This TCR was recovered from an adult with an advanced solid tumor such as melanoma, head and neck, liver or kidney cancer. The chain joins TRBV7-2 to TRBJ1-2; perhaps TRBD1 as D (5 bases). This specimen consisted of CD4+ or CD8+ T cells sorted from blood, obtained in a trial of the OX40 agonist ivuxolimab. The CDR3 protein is CASSSGGGYSGYTF. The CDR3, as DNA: TGTGCCAGCAGCTCTGGCGGGGGGTATAGTGGCTACACCTTC.